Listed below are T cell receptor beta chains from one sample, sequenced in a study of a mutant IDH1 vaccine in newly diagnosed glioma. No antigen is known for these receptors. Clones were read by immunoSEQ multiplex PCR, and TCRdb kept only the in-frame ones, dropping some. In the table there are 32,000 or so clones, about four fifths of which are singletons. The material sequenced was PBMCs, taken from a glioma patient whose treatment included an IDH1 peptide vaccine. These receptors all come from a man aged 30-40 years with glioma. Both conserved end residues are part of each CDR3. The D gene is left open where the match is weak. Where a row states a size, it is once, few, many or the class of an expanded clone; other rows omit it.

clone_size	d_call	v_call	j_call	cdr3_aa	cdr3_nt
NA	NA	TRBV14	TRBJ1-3	CASSRWESGNTIYF	TGTGCCAGCAGCCGGTGGGAATCTGGAAACACCATATATTTT
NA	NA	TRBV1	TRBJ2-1	CTSSQGEIKTSGIHNEQFF	TGCACCAGCAGCCAAGGAGAGATCAAGACTAGCGGGATCCACAATGAGCAGTTCTTC
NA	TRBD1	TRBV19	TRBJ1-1	CASSIAGTVNTEAFF	TGTGCCAGTAGTATAGCAGGGACAGTGAACACTGAAGCTTTCTTT
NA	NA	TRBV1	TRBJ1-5	CTSSQDQRERAEHQPQHF	TGCACCAGCAGCCAAGATCAGCGGGAGCGGGCGGAACATCAGCCCCAGCATTTT
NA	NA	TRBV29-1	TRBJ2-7	CSVEVAYEQYF	TGCAGCGTTGAAGTCGCCTACGAGCAGTACTTC
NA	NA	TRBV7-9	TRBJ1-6	CASSLWDSPLHF	TGTGCCAGCAGCTTATGGGATTCACCCCTCCACTTT
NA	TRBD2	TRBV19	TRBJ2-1	CATQNGLAHDEQFF	TGTGCCACCCAAAACGGACTAGCGCACGATGAGCAGTTCTTC
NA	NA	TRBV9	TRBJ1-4	CASSQAGTDNEKLFF	TGTGCCAGCAGCCAAGCAGGGACGGATAATGAAAAACTGTTTTTT
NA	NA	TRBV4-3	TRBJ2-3	CASSQATTRTDTQYF	TGCGCCAGCAGCCAAGCCACAACTCGCACAGATACGCAGTATTTT
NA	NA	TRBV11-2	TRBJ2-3	CASSSLPGSDTQYF	TGTGCCAGCAGCTCTTTACCAGGGTCAGATACGCAGTATTTT
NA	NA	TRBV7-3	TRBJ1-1	CASSPQTGNTEAFF	TGTGCCAGCAGCCCTCAGACAGGGAACACTGAAGCTTTCTTT
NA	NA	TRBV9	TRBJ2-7	CASSVGHLTYEQYF	TGTGCCAGCAGCGTAGGACATCTTACCTACGAGCAGTACTTC
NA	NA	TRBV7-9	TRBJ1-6	CASSLANSPLHF	TGTGCCAGCAGCTTAGCCAATTCACCCCTCCACTTT
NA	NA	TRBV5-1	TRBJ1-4	CASSLQGTNEKLFF	TGCGCCAGCAGCTTGCAGGGAACTAATGAAAAACTGTTTTTT
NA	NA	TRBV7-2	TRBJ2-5	CASSLGPEETQYF	TGTGCCAGCAGCTTGGGTCCCGAAGAGACCCAGTACTTC
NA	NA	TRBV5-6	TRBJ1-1	CASSFGRVDTEAFF	TGTGCCAGCAGCTTTGGCAGGGTGGACACTGAAGCTTTCTTT
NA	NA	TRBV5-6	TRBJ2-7	CASSSPISEGDYEQYF	TGTGCCAGCAGCTCCCCCATTTCTGAGGGGGACTACGAGCAGTACTTC
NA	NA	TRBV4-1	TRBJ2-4	CASSQGRILDIQYF	TGCGCCAGCAGCCAAGGGAGGATTTTGGACATTCAGTACTTC
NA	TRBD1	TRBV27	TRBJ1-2	CASSLSRGLNGYTF	TGTGCCAGCAGTTTAAGCAGGGGGCTAAATGGCTACACCTTC
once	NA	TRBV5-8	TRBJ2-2	CASSSDRNTGELFF	TGTGCCAGCAGCTCGGACAGAAACACCGGGGAGCTGTTTTTT
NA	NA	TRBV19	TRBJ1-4	CASSIYSGRGFGEKLFF	TGTGCCAGTAGTATATACAGTGGTCGTGGGTTTGGAGAAAAACTGTTTTTT
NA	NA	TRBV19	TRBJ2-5	CASSSGTETQYF	TGTGCCAGTTCCTCCGGGACTGAGACCCAGTACTTC
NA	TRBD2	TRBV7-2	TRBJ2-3	CASSLAPSGGSDTQYF	TGTGCCAGCAGCTTAGCTCCTAGCGGGGGCTCAGATACGCAGTATTTT
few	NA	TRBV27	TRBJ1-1	CAVMGGPEAFF	TGTGCCGTCATGGGAGGGCCTGAAGCTTTCTTT
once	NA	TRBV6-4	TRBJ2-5	CASSRTAEETQYF	TGTGCCAGCAGTCGGACAGCGGAAGAGACCCAGTACTTC
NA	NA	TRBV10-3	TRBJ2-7	CAISESWGVDSYEQYF	TGTGCCATCAGTGAGAGTTGGGGGGTCGACTCCTACGAGCAGTACTTC
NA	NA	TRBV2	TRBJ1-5	CASTTDGQPQHF	TGTGCCAGCACGACCGATGGGCAGCCCCAGCATTTT
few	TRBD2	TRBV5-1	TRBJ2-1	CASSHGGLAGGPEQFF	TGCGCCAGCAGCCATGGCGGACTAGCGGGAGGCCCCGAGCAGTTCTTC
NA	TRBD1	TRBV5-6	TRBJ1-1	CASSFGQGGTEAFF	TGTGCCAGCAGCTTCGGACAGGGCGGCACTGAAGCTTTCTTT
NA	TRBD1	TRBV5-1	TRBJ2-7	CASSAGTGHYEQYF	TGCGCCAGCAGCGCCGGGACAGGGCACTACGAGCAGTACTTC
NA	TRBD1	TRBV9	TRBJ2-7	CASSIGTGFYEQYF	TGTGCCAGCAGCATCGGGACAGGGTTCTACGAGCAGTACTTC
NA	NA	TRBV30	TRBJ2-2	CAWSLGLVANTGELFF	TGTGCCTGGAGCTTGGGCCTAGTAGCGAACACCGGGGAGCTGTTTTTT
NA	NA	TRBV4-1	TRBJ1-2	CASSQEGGNGYTF	TGCGCCAGCAGCCAAGAGGGAGGAAATGGCTACACCTTC
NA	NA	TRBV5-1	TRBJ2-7	CASSSRDTRNYEQYF	TGCGCCAGCAGCTCTCGGGACACCAGGAACTACGAGCAGTACTTC
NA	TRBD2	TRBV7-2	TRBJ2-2	CASSLAGLAGRTGELFF	TGTGCCAGCAGCTTAGCGGGACTAGCGGGAAGGACCGGGGAGCTGTTTTTT
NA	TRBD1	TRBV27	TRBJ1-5	CASSLRGDRPSNQPQHF	TGTGCCAGCAGTTTAAGGGGGGACAGGCCTAGCAATCAGCCCCAGCATTTT
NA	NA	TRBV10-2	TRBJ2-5	CASSVQETQYF	TGCGCCAGCAGTGTCCAAGAGACCCAGTACTTC
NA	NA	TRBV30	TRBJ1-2	CAWVLPPGGYTF	TGTGCCTGGGTTCTACCGCCGGGGGGCTACACCTTC
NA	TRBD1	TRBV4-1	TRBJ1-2	CASSQHGTANYGYTF	TGCGCCAGCAGCCAACACGGGACAGCGAACTATGGCTACACCTTC
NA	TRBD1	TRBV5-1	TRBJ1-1	CASSLQGDTEAFF	TGCGCCAGCAGCTTGCAGGGGGACACTGAAGCTTTCTTT
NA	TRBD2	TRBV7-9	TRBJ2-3	CASSLVRAGGTDTQYF	TGTGCCAGCAGCTTAGTTCGAGCGGGGGGCACAGATACGCAGTATTTT
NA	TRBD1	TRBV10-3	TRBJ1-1	CAISYDRGLNTEAFF	TGTGCCATCAGCTATGACAGGGGACTGAACACTGAAGCTTTCTTT
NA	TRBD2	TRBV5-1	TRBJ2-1	CASSLVASGMSEQFF	TGCGCCAGCAGCTTGGTAGCTAGCGGGATGTCTGAGCAGTTCTTC
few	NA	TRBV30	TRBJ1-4	CAWSVGTPSGNEKLFF	TGTGCCTGGAGTGTCGGGACCCCCTCCGGGAATGAAAAACTGTTTTTT
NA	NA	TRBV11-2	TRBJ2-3	CASSLAAGDTQYF	TGTGCCAGCAGCTTAGCCGCGGGAGATACGCAGTATTTT
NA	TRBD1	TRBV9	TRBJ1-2	CASSASSTGTYYTF	TGTGCCAGCAGCGCCTCATCGACAGGGACTTACTACACCTTC
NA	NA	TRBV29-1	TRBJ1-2	CSVSIQGNYGYTF	TGCAGCGTTTCAATACAGGGTAACTATGGCTACACCTTC
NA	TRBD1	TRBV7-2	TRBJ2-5	CASSPGQGWLETQYF	TGTGCCAGCAGCCCAGGACAGGGGTGGTTGGAGACCCAGTACTTC
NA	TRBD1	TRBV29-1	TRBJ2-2	CSAQPTGFDTGELFF	TGCAGCGCCCAACCGACAGGGTTCGACACCGGGGAGCTGTTTTTT
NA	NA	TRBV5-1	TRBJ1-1	CASSSGDFRGLMNTEAFF	TGCGCCAGCAGCTCCGGAGACTTCCGTGGACTTATGAACACTGAAGCTTTCTTT
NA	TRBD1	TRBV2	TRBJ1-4	CANWDSEKLFF	TGTGCCAATTGGGACAGCGAAAAACTGTTTTTT
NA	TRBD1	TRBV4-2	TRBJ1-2	CASSQRTGETNYGYTF	TGTGCCAGCAGCCAGCGGACAGGGGAGACCAACTATGGCTACACCTTC
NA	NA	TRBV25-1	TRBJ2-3	CASSPYTSTDTQYF	TGTGCCAGCAGTCCGTACACTAGCACAGATACGCAGTATTTT
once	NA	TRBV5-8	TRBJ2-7	CASSRDRAYGYEQYF	TGTGCCAGCAGCCGAGACAGAGCCTACGGTTACGAGCAGTACTTC
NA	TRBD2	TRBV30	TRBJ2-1	CAWSAAVAGVNEQFF	TGTGCCTGGAGCGCCGCGGTAGCGGGAGTGAATGAGCAGTTCTTC
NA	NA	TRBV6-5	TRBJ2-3	CASSPREITDTQYF	TGTGCCAGCAGTCCAAGAGAGATCACAGATACGCAGTATTTT
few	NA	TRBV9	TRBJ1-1	CASSVVGAGNTEAFF	TGTGCCAGCAGCGTAGTGGGGGCCGGGAACACTGAAGCTTTCTTT
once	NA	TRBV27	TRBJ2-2	CASSLSSGGELFF	TGTGCCAGCAGTTTATCGAGTGGCGGGGAGCTGTTTTTT
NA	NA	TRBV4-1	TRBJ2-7	CASSPPYVAYEQYF	TGCGCCAGCAGCCCACCTTACGTAGCCTACGAGCAGTACTTC